Sequencing of this T cell receptor (beta chain) was carried out in a study of OX40 agonist ivuxolimab in advanced cancers. As for the study in general: Ivuxolimab was delivered to patients intravenously every 2 weeks at doses spanning 0.01 to 10 mg/kg. Of the patients, three showed partial responses, one with hepatocellular carcinoma and two with cutaneous melanoma. Eligibility admitted prior anti-PD-1, anti-PD-L1 or anti-CTLA-4 therapy; roughly 40% had some.

This clone was recorded once. CDR1 and CDR2 from the germline V gene are MNHEY and SVGAGI. Deletions cut 6 bases from V and 0 bases from J, with 14 bases between. This CDR3 has 15 residues. The table came from immunoSEQ multiplex PCR; TCRdb's copy has only in-frame clones and leaves some out. The sample contains tens of thousands of clones, 70% to 90% of which appear only once. The source material was CD4+ or CD8+ T cells sorted from blood, sampled in a trial of the OX40 agonist ivuxolimab. This clonotype was sampled from an adult with an advanced solid tumor such as melanoma, head and neck, liver or kidney cancer. J is TRBJ1-1 and V is TRBV6-5; D is uncertain. The DNA for the CDR3 is TGTGCCAGCAGCAGTCCCAGAGAAGTGAACACTGAAGCTTTCTTT. Amino acid sequence: CASSSPREVNTEAFF.